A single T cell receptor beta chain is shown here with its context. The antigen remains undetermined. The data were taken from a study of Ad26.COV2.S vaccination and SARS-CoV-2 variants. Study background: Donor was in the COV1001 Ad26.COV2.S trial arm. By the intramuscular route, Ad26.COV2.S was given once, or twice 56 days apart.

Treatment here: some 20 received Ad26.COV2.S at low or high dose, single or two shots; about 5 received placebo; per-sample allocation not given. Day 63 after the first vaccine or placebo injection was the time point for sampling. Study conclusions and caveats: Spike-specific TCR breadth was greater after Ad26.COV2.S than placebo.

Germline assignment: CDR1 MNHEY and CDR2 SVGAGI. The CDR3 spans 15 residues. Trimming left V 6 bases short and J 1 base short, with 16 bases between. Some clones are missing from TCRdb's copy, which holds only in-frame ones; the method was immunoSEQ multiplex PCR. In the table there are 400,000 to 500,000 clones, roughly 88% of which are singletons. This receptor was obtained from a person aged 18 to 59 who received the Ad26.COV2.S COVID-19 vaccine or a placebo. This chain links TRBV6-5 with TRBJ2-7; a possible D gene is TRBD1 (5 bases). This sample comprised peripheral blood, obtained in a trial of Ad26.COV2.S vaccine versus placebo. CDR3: CASRRGLDGSYEQYF. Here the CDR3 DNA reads TGTGCCAGCAGAAGGGGTTTGGACGGTTCCTACGAGCAGTACTTC.